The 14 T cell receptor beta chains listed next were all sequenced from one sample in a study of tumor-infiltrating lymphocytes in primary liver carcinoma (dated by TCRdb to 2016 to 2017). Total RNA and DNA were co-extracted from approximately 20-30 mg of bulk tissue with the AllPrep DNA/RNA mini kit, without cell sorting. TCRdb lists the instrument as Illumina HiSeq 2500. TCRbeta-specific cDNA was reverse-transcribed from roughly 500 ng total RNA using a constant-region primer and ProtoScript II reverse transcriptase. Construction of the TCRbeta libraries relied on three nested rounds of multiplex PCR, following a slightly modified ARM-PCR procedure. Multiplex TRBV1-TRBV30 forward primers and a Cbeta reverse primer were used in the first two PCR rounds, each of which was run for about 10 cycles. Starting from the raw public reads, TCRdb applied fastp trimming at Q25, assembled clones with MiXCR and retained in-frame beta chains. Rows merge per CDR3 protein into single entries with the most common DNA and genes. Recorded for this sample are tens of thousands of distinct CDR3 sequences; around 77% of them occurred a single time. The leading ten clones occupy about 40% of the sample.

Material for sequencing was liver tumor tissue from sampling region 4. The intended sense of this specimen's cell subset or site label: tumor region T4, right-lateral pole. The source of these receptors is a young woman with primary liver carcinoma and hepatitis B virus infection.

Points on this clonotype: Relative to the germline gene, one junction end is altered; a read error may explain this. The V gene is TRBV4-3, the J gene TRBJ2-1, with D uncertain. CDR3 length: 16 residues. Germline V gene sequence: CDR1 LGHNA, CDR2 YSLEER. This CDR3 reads CASSQDVGSSYNEQSF. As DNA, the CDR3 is TGCGCCAGCAGTCAAGATGTGGGAAGCTCCTACAATGAGCAGTCCTTC.

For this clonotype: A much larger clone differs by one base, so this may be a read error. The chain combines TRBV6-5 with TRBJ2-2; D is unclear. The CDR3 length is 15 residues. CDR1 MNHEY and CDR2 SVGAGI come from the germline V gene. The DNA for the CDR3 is TGTGCCAACAGTCCCGAGTACCGTTCGGCCAGGGAGCTGTTTTTT. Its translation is CANSPEYRSARELFF.

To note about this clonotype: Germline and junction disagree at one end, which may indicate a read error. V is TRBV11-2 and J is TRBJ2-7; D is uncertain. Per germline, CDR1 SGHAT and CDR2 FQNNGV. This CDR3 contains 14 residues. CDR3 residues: CASSLDMVGYEKYF. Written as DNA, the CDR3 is TGTGCCAGCAGCTTAGATATGGTAGGTTACGAGAAGTACTTC.

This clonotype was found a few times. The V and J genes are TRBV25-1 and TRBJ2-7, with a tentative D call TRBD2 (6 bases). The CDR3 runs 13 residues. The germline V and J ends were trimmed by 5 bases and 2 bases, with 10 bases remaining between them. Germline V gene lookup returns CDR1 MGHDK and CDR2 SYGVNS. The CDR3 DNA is TGTGCCAGCAGTTTAGCGGTGACCTACGAGCAGTACTTC. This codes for CASSLAVTYEQYF.

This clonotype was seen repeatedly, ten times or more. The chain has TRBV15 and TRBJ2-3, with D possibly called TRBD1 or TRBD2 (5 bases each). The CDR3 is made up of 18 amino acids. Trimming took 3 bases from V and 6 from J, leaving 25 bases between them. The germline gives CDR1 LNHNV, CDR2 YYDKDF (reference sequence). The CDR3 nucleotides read TGTGCCACCAGCAGGGCAAATCGGGACCGCCCACCCTGGGATACGCAGTATTTT. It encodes CATSRANRDRPPWDTQYF.

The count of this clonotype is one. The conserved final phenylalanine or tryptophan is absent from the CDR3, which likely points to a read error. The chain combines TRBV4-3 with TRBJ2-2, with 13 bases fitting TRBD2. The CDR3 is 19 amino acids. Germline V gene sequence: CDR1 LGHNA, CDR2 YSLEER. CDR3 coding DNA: TGCGCCAGCGGTGTACTAGCGGGAGGGCCCCGTTCGAACTCCGGGGAGCTGTTTTCT. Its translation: CASGVLAGGPRSNSGELFS.

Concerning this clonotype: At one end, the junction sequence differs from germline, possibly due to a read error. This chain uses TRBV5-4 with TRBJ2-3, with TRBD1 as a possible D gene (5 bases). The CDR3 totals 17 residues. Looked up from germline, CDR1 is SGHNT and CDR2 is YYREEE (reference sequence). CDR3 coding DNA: TGCGCCAGCAGCATAGACGGACACCCTCCAGCCACAGATATGCAGTATTTT. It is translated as CASSIDGHPPATDMQYF.

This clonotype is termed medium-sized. DNA of the CDR3: TGTGCCAGCATCCAAGGACAGGGGGCTAACTATGGCTACACCTTC. The encoded protein is CASIQGQGANYGYTF. This chain uses TRBV28 with TRBJ1-2, with 10 nucleotides matching TRBD1. The CDR3 is made up of 15 amino acids. CDR1 and CDR2 from the germline V gene are MDHEN and SYDVKM. Germline trimming cut 7 bases from V and 0 bases from J; bases unmatched to any gene: 5.

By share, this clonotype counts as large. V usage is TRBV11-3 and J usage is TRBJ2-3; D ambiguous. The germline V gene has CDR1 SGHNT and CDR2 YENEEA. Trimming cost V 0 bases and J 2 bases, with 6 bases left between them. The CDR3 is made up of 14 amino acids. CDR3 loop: CASSLDGPTDTQYF. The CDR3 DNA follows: TGTGCCAGCAGCTTAGATGGGCCCACAGATACGCAGTATTTT.

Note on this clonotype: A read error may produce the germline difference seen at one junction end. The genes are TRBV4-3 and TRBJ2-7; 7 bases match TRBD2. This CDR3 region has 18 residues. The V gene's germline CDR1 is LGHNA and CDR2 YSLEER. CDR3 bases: TGCGCCAGCAGCCAAGCTGTGACGGGGGGTCACATTAGCCAGGAGCAATACTTC. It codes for CASSQAVTGGHISQEQYF.

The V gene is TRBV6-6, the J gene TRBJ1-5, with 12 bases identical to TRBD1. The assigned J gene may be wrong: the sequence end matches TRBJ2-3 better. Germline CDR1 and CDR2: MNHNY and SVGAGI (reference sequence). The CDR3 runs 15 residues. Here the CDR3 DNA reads TGTGCCAGCAGCTATGGGACAGGGGGCAATCAGCCCCAGTATTTT. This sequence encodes CASSYGTGGNQPQYF.

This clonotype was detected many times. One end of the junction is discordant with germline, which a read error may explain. CDR3 nucleotide sequence: TGCGCCAACAGCCAGTTCACTAGCGGGAGAGCAGATACGCAGTATTTT. Protein sequence: CANSQFTSGRADTQYF. This sequence joins TRBV4-3 and TRBJ2-3; TRBD2 aligns across 11 bases. Germline loops: CDR1 LGHNA, CDR2 YSLEER. The CDR3 has 16 amino acids.

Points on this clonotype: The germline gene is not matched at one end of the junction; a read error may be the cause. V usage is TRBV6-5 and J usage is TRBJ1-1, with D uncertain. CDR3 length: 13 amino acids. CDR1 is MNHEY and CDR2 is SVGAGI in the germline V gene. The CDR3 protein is CASSWNRNADAFF. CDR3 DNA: TGTGCCAGCAGTTGGAATAGGAACGCTGACGCTTTCTTT.

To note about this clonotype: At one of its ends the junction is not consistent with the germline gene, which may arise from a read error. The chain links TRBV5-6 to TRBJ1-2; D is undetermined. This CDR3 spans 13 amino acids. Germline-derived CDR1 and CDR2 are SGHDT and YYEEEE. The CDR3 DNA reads TGTGCCAGCAGATTACGCAAGAACTATGGCAACACCTTC. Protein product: CASRLRKNYGNTF.